The source of this TCR beta chain is a study of blood T cell repertoires in COVID-19. Germline loops: CDR1 LGHNA, CDR2 YNFKEQ. The CDR3 is 18 amino acids. V lost 1 base to trimming and J lost 2 bases; unmatched junction nucleotides: 11. Some clones are missing from TCRdb's copy, which holds only in-frame ones; the method was immunoSEQ multiplex PCR. The sample has roughly 63,000 clones; under 85% are singletons. The sequenced sample consisted of peripheral blood. The chain is built from TRBV4-2 and TRBJ2-3, with 8 bases that match TRBD2. The sequence derives from a woman aged 80 or older with acute or convalescent COVID-19. CDR3 nucleotide sequence: TGTGCCAGCAGCCAAGCCACGTTAGCGGGGCCCCCCACAGATACGCAGTATTTT. Its protein product is CASSQATLAGPPTDTQYF.